A selection of T cell receptor beta chains follows, all from one sample in a study of T cells in Graves' hyperthyroidism and ophthalmopathy. TCRdb re-called the multiplex PCR reads with MiXCR, one entry per CDR3 protein. The repertoire has some 300,000 distinct CDR3 sequences, roughly 15% of them found once; the top ten carry 6% to 8%. Sequencing was performed on blood. These TCRs come from a woman aged 30 to 39 with Graves' hyperthyroidism that later progressed to Graves' ophthalmopathy. Each CDR3 is given with its conserved first and last residue. A D gene is named only where the DNA matches it firmly. A clone size is listed for some rows: how often the clone was seen (once, few, many), or a class if it is expanded.

d_call	v_call	cdr3_length	j_call	clone_size	cdr3_aa	cdr3_nt
.	TRBV7-2	13	TRBJ2-1	many	CASSAPGRAKQFF	TGTGCCAGCAGCGCTCCGGGACGGGCGAAGCAGTTCTTC
.	TRBV20-1	16	TRBJ1-5	few	CSAREGSQDSNQPQHF	TGCAGTGCTAGAGAAGGTTCCCAGGACAGCAATCAGCCCCAGCATTTT
TRBD1	TRBV6-2/TRBV6-3	14	TRBJ1-2	many	CASRSGQGDYGYTF	TGTGCCAGCAGATCGGGACAGGGGGACTATGGCTACACCTTC
TRBD1	TRBV2	13	TRBJ2-7	many	CANRDRGAYEQYF	TGTGCCAACCGGGACAGGGGTGCCTACGAGCAGTACTTC
.	TRBV5-1	17	TRBJ1-1	.	CTSSLAGRQGSNTEAFF	TGTACCAGCAGCTTGGCCGGGCGCCAGGGCTCGAACACTGAAGCTTTCTTT
.	TRBV4-2	16	TRBJ2-7	few	CASSQALGAGAYEQYF	TGTGCCAGCAGCCAGGCACTAGGAGCGGGCGCCTACGAGCAGTACTTC
.	TRBV7-2	13	TRBJ1-1	many	CASRRQRNTEAFF	TGTGCCAGCAGAAGACAGCGGAACACTGAAGCTTTCTTT
TRBD1	TRBV20-1	17	TRBJ2-4	.	CSARDLETGAAKNIQYF	TGCAGTGCTAGAGATCTCGAAACAGGGGCCGCCAAAAACATTCAGTACTTC
.	TRBV7-2	12	TRBJ2-1	many	CASSLYPPEQFF	TGTGCCAGCAGCCTTTATCCGCCGGAGCAGTTCTTC
TRBD2	TRBV6-1	16	TRBJ2-1	many	CASRTEPLAGFGEQFF	TGTGCCAGCAGAACAGAACCCTTAGCGGGTTTTGGTGAGCAGTTCTTC
.	TRBV5-1	14	TRBJ2-1	many	CASSLQESYNEQFF	TGCGCCAGCAGCTTACAGGAATCCTACAATGAGCAGTTCTTC